The 30 T cell receptor beta chains presented below share a single source sample, sequenced in a study of cytomegalovirus exposure and HLA in healthy donors. The primer mix had 60 Vbeta and 13 Jbeta primers. Here immunoSEQ multiplex PCR was the method, and the copy in TCRdb shows in-frame clones only, minus some. The repertoire has 50,000 or so clones, 77% of them found once; the top ten carry less than 3%. Material for sequencing was PBMCs. These TCRs come from a female donor in good health and CMV-seronegative.

The rearrangement links TRBV18 to TRBJ1-4; 7 positions match TRBD1. CDR1 is KGHSH and CDR2 is LQKENI in the germline V gene. The CDR3 covers 15 residues. The V gene end was trimmed by 2 bases and the J gene end by 10 bases; junction bases not matched to a gene: 10. CDR3 nucleotide sequence: TGTGCCAGCTCACCAGACGGGACAGTTCTTGGAAAACTGTTTTTT. Translation gives CASSPDGTVLGKLFF.

The V gene is TRBV28, the J gene TRBJ1-6; 7 bases are a match to TRBD1. Germline CDR1 and CDR2: MDHEN and SYDVKM. The CDR3 runs 13 residues. The ends lost 11 bases at V and 14 bases at J; junction bases unmatched: 15. The CDR3 spells CAGRTGTGGSLHF. In nucleotides, the CDR3 is TGTGCCGGCCGGACAGGAACCGGTGGATCCCTCCACTTT.

This rearrangement joins TRBV30 to TRBJ2-5, with 7 bases that match TRBD2. There are 14 residues in the CDR3. Germline V lookup: CDR1 GTSNPN, CDR2 SVGIG (reference sequence). With V trimmed by 3 bases and J by 4 bases, 8 bases remained unmatched. The CDR3 sequence: CAWSAQAGRETQYF. CDR3 nucleotides: TGTGCCTGGAGCGCTCAAGCGGGGAGAGAGACCCAGTACTTC. The complete variable domain, with remaining parts taken from reference TRBV30 and TRBJ2-5, reads SQTIHQWPATLVQPVGSPLSLECTVEGTSNPNLYWYRQAAGRGLQLLFYSVGIGQISSEVPQNLSASRPQDRQFILSSKKLLLSDSGFYLCAWSAQAGRETQYFGPGTRLLVL.

The chain combines TRBV4-2 with TRBJ1-1, with 8 positions matching TRBD1. Germline V gives CDR1 LGHNA, CDR2 YNFKEQ. The CDR3 spans 18 residues. With V trimmed by 1 base and J by 0 bases, 10 bases remained unmatched. The CDR3 sequence is CASSQGMDREGLNTEAFF. CDR3 DNA sequence: TGTGCCAGCAGCCAAGGCATGGACAGGGAAGGATTGAACACTGAAGCTTTCTTT.

This clone was found a few times. The chain couples TRBV7-2 to TRBJ2-3; D not certain. This CDR3 has 13 residues. Germline CDR1 reads SGHTA; CDR2 reads FQGNSA. Trimming left V 2 bases short and J 8 bases short, with 11 bases between. The DNA of the CDR3 is TGTGCCAGCAGCTTAAGTGCTACTGGTACGCAGTATTTT. Protein sequence: CASSLSATGTQYF.

V gene TRBV7-3 combines with J gene TRBJ2-5; perhaps TRBD1 as D (6 bases). Germline CDR1 SGHTA, CDR2 FQGTGA. V was shortened by 5 bases and J by 0 bases, with 10 bases between the two germline ends. The CDR3 length is 14 residues. CDR3 region: CASSRGQYQETQYF. CDR3 DNA sequence: TGTGCCAGCAGCCGAGGACAGTACCAAGAGACCCAGTACTTC.

This clone was counted only a few times. The V and J genes are TRBV6-5 and TRBJ1-4; 7 bases match TRBD1. Germline-derived CDR1 and CDR2 are MNHEY and SVGAGI. V dropped 6 bases and J dropped 7; count of bases not matched to a gene: 11. This CDR3 region has 15 residues. CDR3 nucleotide sequence: TGTGCCAGCAGCCCAGGGACAGCTTACCTTGAAAAACTGTTTTTT. Protein sequence: CASSPGTAYLEKLFF.

This clone came up a few times. The rearrangement uses TRBV30 and TRBJ1-4; 9 bases are shared with TRBD1. Trimming cost V 5 bases and J 6 bases; bases outside gene matches: 4. The CDR3 is 13 residues long. The germline V gene encodes CDR1 GTSNPN and CDR2 SVGIG (reference sequence). CDR3 loop: CAWGRQGDEKLFF. DNA of the CDR3: TGTGCCTGGGGACGACAGGGGGATGAAAAACTGTTTTTT.

The chain carries TRBV7-6 and TRBJ2-2; possible D gene TRBD2, 7 bases. Between the trimmed V and J ends, which lost 3 bases and 3 bases, there was a span of 11 bases. The CDR3 is 15 amino acids. Germline-derived CDR1 and CDR2 are SGHVS and FNYEAQ. The CDR3 sequence is CASSFRGGDTGELFF. CDR3 nucleotide sequence: TGTGCCAGCAGCTTCAGGGGAGGGGACACCGGGGAGCTGTTTTTT.

The genes are TRBV28 and TRBJ1-1; D is possibly TRBD1 (6 bases). Germline V gene sequence: CDR1 MDHEN, CDR2 SYDVKM. V was cut by 6 bases and J by 2 bases, with 16 bases left in between. The CDR3 totals 15 residues. Written as DNA, the CDR3 is TGTGCCAGCAGCCGAACTTGGGGGCCCAACACTGAAGCTTTCTTT. This gives the protein CASSRTWGPNTEAFF.

The chain has TRBV5-1 and TRBJ2-1; the match to TRBD2 covers 10 bases. V lost 4 bases, J lost 7 bases, and 14 bases stayed unmatched. Germline CDR1 SGHRS, CDR2 YFSETQ. This CDR3 has 17 residues. The CDR3 nucleotides are TGCGCCAGCAGCGCACCCCTTGGGACTAGCGTTGGGAATGAGCAGTTCTTC. It encodes CASSAPLGTSVGNEQFF.

Concerning this clone itself: The same CDR3 can be traced to other DNA sequences in this sample. The rearrangement links TRBV7-2 to TRBJ2-7; TRBD2 might be the D (6 bases). V was cut by 5 bases and J by 2 bases, with 19 bases left in between. This CDR3 contains 16 residues. The V gene's germline CDR1 is SGHTA and CDR2 FQGNSA. CDR3 sequence: CASSNGHGLATYEQYF. The CDR3 region has the DNA TGTGCCAGCAGCAACGGCCATGGGCTAGCGACCTACGAGCAGTACTTC.

The chain employs TRBV5-8 and TRBJ1-5, with D perhaps matching TRBD1 (6 bases). V lost 1 base and J 5 bases, leaving 16 bases between the germline ends. This CDR3 comprises 16 residues. The germline CDR1 and CDR2 sequences are SGHTS and YDEGEE. The CDR3 DNA is TGTGCCAGCAGCTTGTGGGGGCGCGGGCGAGATCAGCCCCAGCATTTT. Translated, it gives CASSLWGRGRDQPQHF.

This clone was seen more than once but under ten times. The V gene is TRBV5-1, the J gene TRBJ1-2, with 8 bases lining up with TRBD1. The germline V gene has CDR1 SGHRS and CDR2 YFSETQ. The CDR3 sequence is 14 residues long. The ends lost 6 bases at V and 2 bases at J; junction bases unmatched: 6. In DNA form, the CDR3 reads TGCGCCAGCACCCAGGGGGCGGGGAACTATGGCTACACCTTC. It yields the protein CASTQGAGNYGYTF. The full variable domain, in which reference TRBV5-1 and TRBJ1-2 provide the parts outside the CDR3, is KAGVTQTPRYLIKTRGQQVTLSCSPISGHRSVSWYQQTPGQGLQFLFEYFSETQRNKGNFPGRFSGRQFSNSRSEMNVSTLELGDSALYLCASTQGAGNYGYTFGSGTRLTVV.

The CDR3: CASMWVEAQYF. The DNA for the CDR3 is TGTGCCAGCATGTGGGTGGAGGCCCAGTACTTC. This chain joins TRBV2 and TRBJ2-5; maybe TRBD2 (5 bases). Germline loops: CDR1 SNHLY, CDR2 FYNNEI. The ends were cut back, 7 bases at V and 9 bases at J, with 12 bases in the middle. CDR3 length: 11 residues.

The V and J genes are TRBV2 and TRBJ1-2, with 9 bases that match TRBD1. V was pared by 5 bases and J by 5 bases, with 3 bases of the junction left unmatched. Germline assignment: CDR1 SNHLY and CDR2 FYNNEI. CDR3 size: 13 residues. CDR3: CASSPGQGYGYTF. The DNA of the CDR3 is TGTGCCAGCAGTCCTGGACAGGGGTATGGCTACACCTTC.

The CDR3 here is CASSVFPGGQSYEQYF. As DNA, the CDR3 is TGTGCCAGCAGCGTATTCCCGGGGGGCCAGTCCTACGAGCAGTACTTC. V and J are TRBV9 and TRBJ2-7, with D perhaps matching TRBD2 (7 bases). The CDR3 is made up of 16 amino acids. Per the germline V gene, CDR1 is SGDLS and CDR2 is YYNGEE. Trimming shortened V by 1 base and J by 1 base, and 15 bases separated the two germline ends.

The genes are TRBV5-1 and TRBJ1-6; tentatively, D is TRBD1 (5 bases). The CDR3 length is 14 residues. Germline values: CDR1 SGHRS, CDR2 YFSETQ. Trimming shortened V by 0 bases and J by 9 bases, and 10 bases separated the two germline ends. CDR3 sequence (DNA): TGCGCCAGCAGCTTGGTTTCCCAGGGTTCACCCCTCCACTTT. Translating gives CASSLVSQGSPLHF. The entire variable domain, with the rest obtained from reference TRBV5-1 and TRBJ1-6, is as follows: KAGVTQTPRYLIKTRGQQVTLSCSPISGHRSVSWYQQTPGQGLQFLFEYFSETQRNKGNFPGRFSGRQFSNSRSEMNVSTLELGDSALYLCASSLVSQGSPLHFGNGTRLTVT.

This chain links TRBV7-9 with TRBJ2-2; 7 bases match TRBD2. This CDR3 region has 15 residues. Germline trimming cut 2 bases from V and 6 bases from J; bases unmatched to any gene: 6. The germline gives CDR1 SEHNR, CDR2 FQNEAQ (reference sequence). DNA for the CDR3: TGTGCCAGCAGCTTATTCGGACTAGGGGCCGGGGAGCTGTTTTTT. Protein: CASSLFGLGAGELFF.

This chain uses TRBV5-1 with TRBJ2-7, with TRBD2 as a possible D gene (5 bases). CDR1 is SGHRS, CDR2 YFSETQ, per germline. This CDR3 spans 17 amino acids. Trimming removed 0 bases at V and 0 bases at J, with 16 bases between. The CDR3 coding sequence is TGCGCCAGCAGCTTGGCGGGCACCGGGCGGGCCTCCTACGAGCAGTACTTC. Its translation is CASSLAGTGRASYEQYF.

This clone appeared a few times. This chain links TRBV7-9 with TRBJ2-7, with D possibly being TRBD1 (7 bases). V was shortened by 1 base and J by 0 bases, with 13 bases between the two germline ends. CDR3 size: 16 residues. Germline CDR1 is SEHNR and CDR2 is FQNEAQ (reference sequence). The CDR3: CASSLGRGTVSYEQYF. CDR3 coding DNA: TGTGCCAGCAGCTTAGGGAGGGGGACAGTCTCCTACGAGCAGTACTTC. Full variable domain (remainder filled in from reference TRBV7-9 and TRBJ2-7): DTGVSQNPRHKITKRGQNVTFRCDPISEHNRLYWYRQTLGQGPEFLTYFQNEAQLEKSRLLSDRFSAERPKGSFSTLEIQRTEQGDSAMYLCASSLGRGTVSYEQYFGPGTRLTVT.

The chain has TRBV6-6 and TRBJ1-2; D uncertain. The CDR3 runs 12 residues. V was cut by 5 bases and J by 7 bases, with 11 bases left in between. CDR1 MNHNY and CDR2 SVGAGI come from the germline V gene (reference sequence). For the CDR3, the DNA is TGTGCCAGCAGTGACACCTTAGGTGGCTACACCTTC. Translation gives CASSDTLGGYTF.

This clone appeared a single time. The chain uses TRBV4-2 and TRBJ2-3; D may be TRBD2 (5 bases). Looked up from germline, CDR1 is LGHNA and CDR2 is YNFKEQ. This CDR3 is built from 16 residues. The V end lost 0 bases, the J end lost 4 bases, and 14 bases lay between the germline ends. CDR3 region: CASSQERRIASDTQYF. DNA for the CDR3: TGTGCCAGCAGCCAAGAAAGGAGGATAGCGTCAGATACGCAGTATTTT.

The chain couples TRBV5-1 to TRBJ2-1; TRBD1 matches at 10 bases. Looked up from germline, CDR1 is SGHRS and CDR2 is YFSETQ. CDR3 length: 15 amino acids. Losses at the gene ends were 2 bases for V and 7 bases for J; bases not matched to a gene: 6. The CDR3 sequence: CASSFPRTGGNEQFF. The CDR3 DNA sequence: TGCGCCAGCAGCTTCCCTCGGACAGGGGGAAATGAGCAGTTCTTC.

J is TRBJ2-1 and V is TRBV7-9; 15 bases line up with TRBD2. With 1 base clipped from V and 5 bases from J, the junction kept 6 bases outside the gene matches. The CDR3 sequence is 18 residues long. Germline V gives CDR1 SEHNR, CDR2 FQNEAQ (reference sequence). The CDR3 sequence is CASSLGGTSGRKDNEQFF. Written as DNA, the CDR3 is TGTGCCAGCAGCTTAGGGGGGACTAGCGGGAGGAAGGACAATGAGCAGTTCTTC.

DNA of the CDR3: TGTGCCAGCAGTTTGTCTGCGGGAGGAGTCCACAATGAGCAGTTCTTC. It encodes CASSLSAGGVHNEQFF. The chain couples TRBV27 to TRBJ2-1, with TRBD2 matching 8 bases. J was trimmed by 5 bases and V by 3 bases; bases with no gene match: 9. The CDR3 has 16 amino acids. Per germline, CDR1 MNHEY and CDR2 SMNVEV (reference sequence).

The V gene is TRBV27, the J gene TRBJ2-7, with TRBD2 as a possible D gene (5 bases). CDR1 MNHEY and CDR2 SMNVEV come from the germline V gene (reference sequence). V was shortened by 0 bases and J by 4 bases, with 22 bases between the two germline ends. The CDR3 is 18 residues long. The CDR3 reads CASSLSGTSSWGTYEQYF. CDR3 bases: TGTGCCAGCAGTTTATCTGGCACTAGTTCATGGGGTACTTACGAGCAGTACTTC.

As DNA, the CDR3 is TGTGCCAGCAGTTTAGGTTCCCAGGGAAGCGTCGAGCAGTACTTC. Amino acid sequence: CASSLGSQGSVEQYF. The chain employs TRBV28 and TRBJ2-7, with D maybe TRBD1 (5 bases). CDR1 and CDR2 from the germline V gene are MDHEN and SYDVKM. This CDR3 comprises 15 residues. The germline V and J ends were trimmed by 2 bases and 6 bases, with 17 bases remaining between them.

This clone turned up a few times. The chain uses TRBV28 and TRBJ1-1; no firm D call. Germline CDR1 reads MDHEN; CDR2 reads SYDVKM. The V gene lost 7 bases and the J gene lost 1 base, with 7 bases spanning the gap. This CDR3 contains 12 residues. Here the CDR3 DNA reads TGTGCCAGCAAACAGTGGAACACTGAAGCTTTCTTT. It codes for CASKQWNTEAFF.

The rearrangement joins TRBV12-5 to TRBJ2-1, with TRBD1 identical over 8 bases. Germline-derived CDR1 and CDR2 are LGHNT and FRNRAP. The CDR3 is made up of 17 amino acids. V lost 3 bases to trimming and J lost 1 base; unmatched junction nucleotides: 8. CDR3 nucleotide sequence: TGTGCTAGTGGTTTTCAACAGGGGGTGCAGTCCTACAATGAGCAGTTCTTC. Translating gives CASGFQQGVQSYNEQFF.